In this sample, the clone carrying this T cell receptor beta chain turned up once. What it binds is not known. The sample is drawn from a study of cytomegalovirus exposure and HLA in healthy donors. Study results and limitations: When analyzed later, a missense DCLRE1C variant was found to be linked to TCR beta V- and J-gene trimming.

CDR1 and CDR2 from the germline V gene are SGHRS and YFSETQ. The CDR3 is 17 amino acids. A multiplex PCR was run with 60 Vbeta primers and 13 Jbeta primers. Assay: immunoSEQ multiplex PCR; the TCRdb copy retains only in-frame clones and omits some. The table has around 200,000 clones, roughly four fifths seen once. What was sequenced was PBMCs. This sequence was found in a man aged 45-65 years in good health and CMV-seronegative. V and J are TRBV5-1 and TRBJ2-1, with TRBD2 matching 9 bases. CDR3 residues: CASSGGGGAISYNEQFF. DNA of the CDR3: TGCGCTAGCTCGGGGGGCGGGGGGGCTATTTCCTACAATGAGCAGTTCTTC.